Presented here are 10 T cell receptor beta chains from one specimen sequenced in a study of cytomegalovirus exposure and HLA in healthy donors. This PCR relied on a set of 60 Vbeta primers and 13 Jbeta primers. Some clones are missing from TCRdb's copy, which holds only in-frame ones; the method was immunoSEQ multiplex PCR. The data hold approximately 120,000 clones, with about 11% observed a single time. The sample comprised PBMCs. The receptors derive from a woman between 18 and 29 years old in good health and CMV-seropositive.

The V gene is TRBV7-6, the J gene TRBJ2-7, with 13 bases that match TRBD2. Germline trimming cut 1 base from V and 3 bases from J; bases unmatched to any gene: 6. Germline loops: CDR1 SGHVS, CDR2 FNYEAQ. The CDR3 sequence is 17 residues long. In nucleotides, the CDR3 is TGTGCCAGCAGCTTAGAGGGGACTAGCGGGATAAACTACGAGCAGTACTTC. Translating gives CASSLEGTSGINYEQYF.

This clone came up a few times. This chain uses TRBV7-8 with TRBJ2-7; 7 nucleotides align to TRBD2. V gave up 1 base and J gave up 3 bases; unmatched junction bases: 6. Germline V lookup: CDR1 SGHVS, CDR2 FQNEAQ. The CDR3 totals 15 residues. The CDR3 loop is CASSLVGGPIYEQYF. Here the CDR3 DNA reads TGTGCCAGCAGCTTAGTGGGAGGGCCTATCTACGAGCAGTACTTC. Together with reference TRBV7-8 and TRBJ2-7, the CDR3 gives the full variable domain: GAGVSQSPRYKVAKRGQDVALRCDPISGHVSLFWYQQALGQGPEFLTYFQNEAQLDKSGLPSDRFFAERPEGSVSTLKIQRTQQEDSAVYLCASSLVGGPIYEQYFGPGTRLTVT.

There are a few counts of this clone. The chain uses TRBV30 and TRBJ1-2, with D maybe TRBD1 (6 bases). CDR1 is GTSNPN and CDR2 is SVGIG in the germline V gene (reference sequence). The CDR3 totals 14 residues. Trimming stripped 3 bases from V and 4 bases from J, with 15 bases between. The CDR3 sequence is CAWRSAGVTYGYTF. The CDR3 nucleotides are TGTGCCTGGAGGTCGGCAGGGGTTACCTATGGCTACACCTTC.

The CDR3 nucleotides are TGTGCCAGCAGCCCCCCAGGCTCCTACAATGAGCAGTTCTTC. Its translation is CASSPPGSYNEQFF. This chain connects TRBV14 to TRBJ2-1; D unclear. This CDR3 spans 14 amino acids. Trimming took 4 bases from V and 0 from J, leaving 7 bases between them. Germline loops: CDR1 SGHDN, CDR2 FVKESK.

CDR3 in amino acids: CASSLTRFYEQYF. In DNA form, the CDR3 reads TGTGCCAGCAGCCTTACGCGGTTCTACGAGCAGTACTTC. V gene TRBV27 combines with J gene TRBJ2-7; D is unclear. The germline CDR1 and CDR2 sequences are MNHEY and SMNVEV (reference sequence). This CDR3 is built from 13 residues. V lost 6 bases and J lost 3, with 12 bases in between.

This clone has more than one count but fewer than ten. V usage is TRBV4-2 and J usage is TRBJ2-7; 10 nucleotides match TRBD2. The V segment lost 3 bases and the J segment 1 base; nucleotides outside the gene matches: 6. The length of the CDR3 is 16 residues. The V gene's germline CDR1 is LGHNA and CDR2 YNFKEQ. For the CDR3, the DNA is TGTGCCAGCAGCCAGGACAGGACTAGCGGTTCCTACGAGCAGTACTTC. Its protein is CASSQDRTSGSYEQYF.

The rearrangement joins TRBV7-3 to TRBJ2-2, with D tentatively TRBD2 (6 bases). Germline V gene lookup returns CDR1 SGHTA and CDR2 FQGTGA. V was pared by 4 bases and J by 6 bases, with 18 bases between. The CDR3 totals 16 residues. CDR3 in amino acids: CASSSPGRGIAGELFF. CDR3 in DNA: TGTGCCAGCAGCTCCCCCGGCCGGGGGATCGCCGGGGAGCTGTTTTTT.

The chain couples TRBV6-1 to TRBJ1-5; D ambiguous. The CDR3 has 12 amino acids. CDR1 is MNHNS and CDR2 is SASEGT in the germline V gene. Trimming pared 6 bases from V and 4 bases from J, leaving 7 bases between. The CDR3 DNA sequence: TGTGCCAGCAGGGCACCTAATCAGCCCCAGCATTTT. This codes for CASRAPNQPQHF.

The genes are TRBV11-2 and TRBJ2-1; D perhaps matches TRBD1 (5 bases). The CDR3 loop spans 16 amino acids. From germline, CDR1 is SGHAT and CDR2 FQNNGV. Trimming stripped 4 bases from V and 8 bases from J, with 21 bases between. CDR3 DNA sequence: TGTGCCAGCAGCTCTGGGGCAACTCGCGTCGTGGATGAGCAGTTCTTC. It is translated as CASSSGATRVVDEQFF.

The chain employs TRBV6-1 and TRBJ1-2; 7 bases are a match to TRBD1. Germline-derived CDR1 and CDR2 are MNHNS and SASEGT. Trimming took 3 bases from V and 0 from J; bases not matched to a gene: 1. The CDR3 covers 14 residues. The CDR3 reads CASSEGTANYGYTF. CDR3 sequence (DNA): TGTGCCAGCAGTGAGGGGACAGCTAACTATGGCTACACCTTC.